The rows below give T cell receptor beta chains drawn from one sample of a study of CD8 T cells in ankylosing spondylitis. TCRdb re-called the 5' RACE reads with MiXCR, one entry per CDR3 protein. The table includes fewer than 180,000 distinct CDR3 sequences, 44% detected once. The sequenced sample consisted of synovial fluid, either unsorted or a sorted T cell fraction (not recorded which). The receptor source for this set is a male donor with ankylosing spondylitis. The CDR3 runs from the conserved cysteine through the conserved F or W. A D gene is named only where the DNA matches it firmly.

NA | TRBJ1-1 | TRBV29-1 | CSVELGGTEAFF
TRBD2 | TRBJ2-5 | TRBV27 | CASSPTYYGTSRPETQYF
NA | TRBJ2-1 | TRBV4-3 | CASSQEIELVYNEQFF
NA | TRBJ2-6 | TRBV2 | CASSPPPDGANVLTF
NA | TRBJ2-7 | TRBV7-8 | CASSFVMKQYF
TRBD1 | TRBJ2-2 | TRBV6-1 | CASRESTGEKPGELFF
NA | TRBJ2-1 | TRBV5-1 | CASSSTRGASYNEQFF
NA | TRBJ2-5 | TRBV18 | CASSPLWTTLGVETQYF
TRBD1 | TRBJ2-7 | TRBV7-9 | CASSDPGQEYHYEQYF
TRBD1 | TRBJ2-7 | TRBV5-1 | CASSGAGTGLYEQYF
NA | TRBJ1-1 | TRBV2 | CASSTGTEAFF
NA | TRBJ1-5 | TRBV4-1 | CASSYTGLNQPQHF
NA | TRBJ2-7 | TRBV20-1 | CSARGPTADRTIYEQYF
NA | TRBJ1-1 | TRBV29-1 | CSAGFMYTEAFF
TRBD2 | TRBJ2-1 | TRBV4-1 | CASSPLSGGPDNEQFF
NA | TRBJ2-1 | TRBV27 | CASSFSPPRGNQFF
NA | TRBJ1-1 | TRBV7-9 | CASSSARTPLETEAFF
TRBD1 | TRBJ1-5 | TRBV12-3/TRBV12-4 | CASSDRDRNQPQHF
NA | TRBJ1-1 | TRBV10-2 | CASSERGKNTEAFF
NA | TRBJ1-5 | TRBV12-3/TRBV12-4 | CASRMGWNQPQHF
TRBD2 | TRBJ2-1 | TRBV6-2/TRBV6-3 | CASSKTSEYNEQFF
TRBD2 | TRBJ2-7 | TRBV5-5 | CASSLPSGGAWDEQYF
NA | TRBJ2-6 | TRBV28 | CASSLGWGFGANVLTF
TRBD2 | TRBJ2-1 | TRBV4-2 | CASSPTTSGSYNEQFF
TRBD2 | TRBJ2-1 | TRBV11-3 | CASSPRTSGRNEQFF
NA | TRBJ2-7 | TRBV11-2 | CASSLGMTANEQYF
NA | TRBJ2-7 | TRBV5-1 | CASSLASGGRPQYF
NA | TRBJ2-5 | TRBV10-2 | CASTPGFSETQYF
TRBD2 | TRBJ2-3 | TRBV24-1 | CATSDSPGLAGPRDTQYF